A selection of T cell receptor beta chains follows, all from one sample in a study of T-cell memory formation after mild COVID-19. One entry per CDR3 protein results from TCRdb running MiXCR on the 5' RACE reads. The table lists about 390,000 distinct CDR3 sequences, roughly 15% of them singletons, with 20% to 25% in the top ten. Sequencing was done on a sample of PBMCs or a T cell subset sorted from them (not recorded which). Source of these receptors: a man aged 18 to 29 who had mild COVID-19 (a few samples of this study predate the infection). Cell type and time point are not known. Each CDR3 is given with its conserved first and last residue. A D gene is named only where the DNA matches it firmly. The size of a clone is reported for some rows only, either as once, few or many, or as a class for expanded clones.

v_gene,abundance,d_gene,j_gene,CDR3nt,CDR3aa
TRBV9,-,-,TRBJ2-5,TGTGCCAGCAGCGCCCAGGGGACTGGCCAAGAGACCCAGTACTTC,CASSAQGTGQETQYF
TRBV4-3,-,-,TRBJ1-5,TGCGCCAGCAGCCAAGTGGCAAGTAATCAGCCCCAGCATTTT,CASSQVASNQPQHF
TRBV5-1,-,-,TRBJ1-1,TGCGCCAGCAGCTTGAGTGAGACATTTCGGGCTTTCTTT,CASSLSETFRAFF
TRBV24-1,-,-,TRBJ2-1,TGTGCCACCAGTGATGGGACTTACTACAATGAGCAGTTCTTC,CATSDGTYYNEQFF
TRBV7-3,-,TRBD1,TRBJ2-5,TGTGCCAGCAGCTCAAGGGACAGTAAAGAGACCCAGTACTTC,CASSSRDSKETQYF
TRBV5-1,few,-,TRBJ1-1,TGCGCCAGCAGCTTGGTCGGGGGGTTCGAGACTGAAGCTTTCTTT,CASSLVGGFETEAFF
TRBV4-3,-,-,TRBJ1-4,TGCGCCAGCAGCCGCCAGGAGAATGAAAAACTGTTTTTT,CASSRQENEKLFF
TRBV5-1,few,-,TRBJ1-4,TGCGCCAGCAGCATTTCCACGACGAGAGAAAAACTGTTTTTT,CASSISTTREKLFF
TRBV2,few,TRBD1,TRBJ1-2,TGTGCCAGCAGTGAGGCCGGGACAGGGAACTATGGCTACACCTTC,CASSEAGTGNYGYTF
TRBV5-1,few,-,TRBJ1-6,TGCGCCAGCAGCTTGGATAGGGAATCGTCACCCCTCCACTTT,CASSLDRESSPLHF
TRBV7-9,-,-,TRBJ2-3,TGTGCCAGCAGCTTACGAAAGGCCTACACAGATACGCAGTATTTT,CASSLRKAYTDTQYF
TRBV4-1,few,TRBD1,TRBJ2-5,TGCGCCAGCAGGCAAACAGGGGTCCAAGAGACCCAGTACTTC,CASRQTGVQETQYF
TRBV29-1,-,-,TRBJ1-1,TGCAGCGTTGGGGGGTCGGTGAACACTGAAGCTTTCTTT,CSVGGSVNTEAFF
TRBV7-2,-,-,TRBJ2-5,TGTGCCAGCAGCTCGGGCCGTGGGGGGGAGACCCAGTACTTC,CASSSGRGGETQYF
TRBV5-5,few,TRBD1,TRBJ2-5,TGTGCCAGCAGCCCTCGGACAGGGGGCGGGGGGGAGACCCAGTACTTC,CASSPRTGGGGETQYF
TRBV4-3,many,-,TRBJ2-6,TGCGCCAGCAGCCAAGATCAGAAGGGACCCTCTGGGGCCAACGTCCTGACTTTC,CASSQDQKGPSGANVLTF
TRBV20-1,-,-,TRBJ1-1,TGCAGTGCTAGTCCGGGACAACCGAACACTGAAGCTTTCTTT,CSASPGQPNTEAFF
TRBV7-8,few,-,TRBJ1-2,TGTGCCAGCAGCTCGCGGGGGGATGGCTACACCTTC,CASSSRGDGYTF